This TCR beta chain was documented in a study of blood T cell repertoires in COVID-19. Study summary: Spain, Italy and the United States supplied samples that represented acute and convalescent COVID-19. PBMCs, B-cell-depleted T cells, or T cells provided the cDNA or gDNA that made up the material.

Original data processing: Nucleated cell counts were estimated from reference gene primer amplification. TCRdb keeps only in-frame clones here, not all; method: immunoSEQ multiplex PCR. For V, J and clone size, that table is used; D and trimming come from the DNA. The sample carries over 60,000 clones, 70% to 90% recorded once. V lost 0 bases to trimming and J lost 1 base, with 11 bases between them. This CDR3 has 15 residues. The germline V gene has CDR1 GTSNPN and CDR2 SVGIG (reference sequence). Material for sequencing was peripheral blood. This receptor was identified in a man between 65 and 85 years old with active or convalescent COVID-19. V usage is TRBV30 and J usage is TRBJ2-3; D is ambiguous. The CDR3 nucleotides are TGTGCCTGGAGTGTGATGGCCAGTCGCACAGATACGCAGTATTTT. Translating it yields CAWSVMASRTDTQYF.